Sequencing of this T cell receptor beta chain was carried out in a study of blood T cells in healthy people across ages. Primers used in a second PCR of about 7 to 11 cycles were a sample-barcoded 5' primer and a J-beta primer mix. In TCRdb, the 5' RACE reads were re-called with MiXCR into one record per CDR3 protein. This sample yields 600,000 or so distinct CDR3 sequences, of which around 21% are seen a single time; roughly 3.4% belongs to the top ten. Findings and limits, study-wide: As age increased, TCR beta diversity per million T cells fell in a roughly linear fashion.

This clonotype has more than one count but fewer than ten. Its antigen remains unidentified. V lost 2 bases and J lost 0, with 8 bases in between. Germline lookup yields CDR1 SGDLS and CDR2 YYNGEE. This CDR3 has 15 amino acids. The specimen sequenced was blood. The receptor's source is a man in his sixties or seventies in good health. The chain carries TRBV9 and TRBJ1-4; D unresolved. The CDR3 loop reads CASSVEGTTNEKLFF. The DNA for the CDR3 is TGTGCCAGCAGCGTCGAGGGTACAACTAATGAAAAACTGTTTTTT.